The entry that follows covers one TCR beta chain sequence. The CDR3 consists of 15 residues. Unmatched junction bases numbered 7, after V lost 4 bases and J lost 4 bases. Germline V gene data show CDR1 as MGHDK and CDR2 as SYGVNS. This entry belongs to a study of cytomegalovirus exposure and HLA in healthy donors. With 60 Vbeta and 13 Jbeta primers, the PCR was carried out. Here immunoSEQ multiplex PCR was the method, and the copy in TCRdb shows in-frame clones only, minus some. The profile covers some 190,000 clones, with 81% appearing a single time and 3.4% taken by the ten largest. There were likely unrecorded immune exposures, though donors were nominally healthy when sampled.

The origin of this receptor is a man aged 40-55 years in good health and CMV-seropositive. This chain uses TRBV25-1 with TRBJ1-2, with TRBD1 matching over 9 bases. The sequenced sample was PBMCs. CDR3 DNA sequence: TGTGCCAGCAGTGGATCCGGGACAGGGAGCTATGGCTACACCTTC. This translates into CASSGSGTGSYGYTF.